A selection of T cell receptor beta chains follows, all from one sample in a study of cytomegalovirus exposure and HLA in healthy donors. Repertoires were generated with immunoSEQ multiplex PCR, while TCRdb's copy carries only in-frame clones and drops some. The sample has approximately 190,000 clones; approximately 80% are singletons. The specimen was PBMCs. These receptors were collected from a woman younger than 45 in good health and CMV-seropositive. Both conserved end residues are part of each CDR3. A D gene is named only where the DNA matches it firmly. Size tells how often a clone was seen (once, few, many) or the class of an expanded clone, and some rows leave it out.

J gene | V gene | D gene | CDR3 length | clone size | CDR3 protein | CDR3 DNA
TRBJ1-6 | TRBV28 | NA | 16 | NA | CASTPHQEGGNSPLHF | TGTGCCAGCACCCCGCATCAGGAGGGTGGGAATTCACCCCTCCACTTT
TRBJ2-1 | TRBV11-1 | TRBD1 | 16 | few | CASSSSQGADYNEQFF | TGTGCCAGCAGCTCATCCCAGGGGGCAGATTACAATGAGCAGTTCTTC
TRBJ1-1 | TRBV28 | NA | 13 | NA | CASSPAGATEAFF | TGTGCCAGCAGCCCCGCGGGGGCCACTGAAGCTTTCTTT
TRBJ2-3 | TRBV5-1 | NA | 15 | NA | CASSLSGDREDTQYF | TGCGCCAGCAGCTTGTCGGGAGACCGGGAAGATACGCAGTATTTT
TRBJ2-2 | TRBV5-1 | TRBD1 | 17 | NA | CASSMARDRVDTGELFF | TGCGCCAGCAGCATGGCCCGGGACAGGGTCGACACCGGGGAGCTGTTTTTT
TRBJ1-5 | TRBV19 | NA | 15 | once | CASSPIAGAGQPQHF | TGTGCCAGTAGTCCCATCGCAGGGGCGGGTCAGCCCCAGCATTTT
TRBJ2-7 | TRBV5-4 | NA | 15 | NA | CASSDRDNPSYEQYF | TGTGCCAGCAGCGACCGGGACAACCCTTCCTACGAGCAGTACTTC
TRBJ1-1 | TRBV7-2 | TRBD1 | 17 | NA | CASSLRRQGRSRTEAFF | TGTGCCAGCAGCCTCAGAAGACAGGGGAGGAGTCGCACTGAAGCTTTCTTT
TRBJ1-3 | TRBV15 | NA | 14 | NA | CATSRQWPGNTIYF | TGTGCCACCAGCAGACAGTGGCCTGGAAACACCATATATTTT
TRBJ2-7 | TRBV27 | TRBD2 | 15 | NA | CASSSGLASRYEQYF | TGTGCCAGCAGTTCGGGACTAGCGAGCCGCTACGAGCAGTACTTC
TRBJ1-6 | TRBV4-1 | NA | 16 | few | CASSPQANSYNSPLHF | TGCGCCAGCAGCCCGCAGGCCAACTCCTATAATTCACCCCTCCACTTT
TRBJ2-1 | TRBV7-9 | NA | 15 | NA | CASRAQGPSYNEQFF | TGTGCCAGCAGGGCGCAGGGCCCATCCTACAATGAGCAGTTCTTC
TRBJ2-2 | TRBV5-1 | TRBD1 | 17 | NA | CASSLKYRGPGTGELFF | TGCGCCAGCAGCTTGAAGTACAGGGGGCCAGGGACCGGGGAGCTGTTTTTT
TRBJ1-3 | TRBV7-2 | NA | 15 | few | CASSPFWASGNTIYF | TGTGCCAGCAGCCCCTTTTGGGCCTCTGGAAACACCATATATTTT
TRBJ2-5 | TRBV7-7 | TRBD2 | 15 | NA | CASSLTSGRAETQYF | TGTGCTAGCAGCCTGACTAGCGGGAGGGCCGAGACCCAGTACTTC
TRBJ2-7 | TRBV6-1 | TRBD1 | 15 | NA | CASSDVRDRFHEQYF | TGTGCCAGCAGTGATGTCCGGGACAGGTTCCACGAGCAGTACTTC
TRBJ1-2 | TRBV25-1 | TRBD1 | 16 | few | CASSEFGGQGFLGYTF | TGTGCCAGCAGTGAATTCGGAGGACAGGGGTTTCTCGGCTACACCTTC
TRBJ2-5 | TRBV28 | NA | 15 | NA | CASSLPGTGGETQYF | TGTGCCAGCAGCCTCCCCGGGACCGGGGGAGAGACCCAGTACTTC
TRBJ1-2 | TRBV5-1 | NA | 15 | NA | CASSLDGARVSGYTF | TGCGCCAGCAGCTTGGACGGAGCTCGGGTGAGCGGCTACACCTTC
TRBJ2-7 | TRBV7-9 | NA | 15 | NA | CASSFTDEFRDEQYF | TGTGCCAGCAGCTTTACCGACGAGTTTCGGGACGAGCAGTACTTC
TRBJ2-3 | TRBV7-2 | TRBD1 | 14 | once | CASSFGQGTDTQYF | TGTGCCAGCAGCTTCGGACAGGGGACAGATACGCAGTATTTT
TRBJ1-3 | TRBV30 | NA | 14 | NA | CAWRAQGSGNTIYF | TGTGCCTGGAGAGCACAGGGCTCTGGAAACACCATATATTTT
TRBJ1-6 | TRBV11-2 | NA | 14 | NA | CASSQDRKNSPLHF | TGTGCCAGCAGTCAGGACAGAAAGAATTCACCCCTCCACTTT
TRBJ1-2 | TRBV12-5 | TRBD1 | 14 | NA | CASGRDRGFYGYTF | TGTGCTAGTGGCCGTGACAGGGGGTTCTATGGCTACACCTTC
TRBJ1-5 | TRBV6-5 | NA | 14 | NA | CASRGGGRNQPQHF | TGTGCCAGCAGAGGCGGGGGGCGGAATCAGCCCCAGCATTTT
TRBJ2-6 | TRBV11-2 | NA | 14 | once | CASSFLSGANVLTF | TGTGCCAGCAGCTTTCTGTCCGGGGCCAACGTCCTGACTTTC
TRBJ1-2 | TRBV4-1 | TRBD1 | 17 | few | CASSQVLETGDLYGYTF | TGCGCCAGCAGCCAAGTACTAGAGACAGGGGACCTCTATGGCTACACCTTC
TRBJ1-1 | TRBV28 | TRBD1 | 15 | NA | CASSLVGTGHTEAFF | TGTGCCAGCAGTCTAGTCGGGACAGGGCACACTGAAGCTTTCTTT
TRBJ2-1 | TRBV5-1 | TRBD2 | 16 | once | CASSSPGLASYNEQFF | TGCGCCAGCAGCTCCCCGGGACTAGCGTCTTACAATGAGCAGTTCTTC
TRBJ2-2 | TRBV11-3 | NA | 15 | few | CASSYHSSNTGELFF | TGTGCCAGCAGCTATCACAGTTCGAACACCGGGGAGCTGTTTTTT
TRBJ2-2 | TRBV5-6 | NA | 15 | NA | CASSFGGRWAGELFF | TGTGCCAGCAGCTTCGGGGGGCGCTGGGCCGGGGAGCTGTTTTTT